These T cell receptor beta chains were read from a single sample in a study of T cells in Graves' hyperthyroidism and ophthalmopathy. TCRdb itself ran the multiplex PCR reads through MiXCR, one entry per CDR3 protein. The sample includes more than 500,000 distinct CDR3 sequences, 46% of them seen just once. What was sequenced was peripheral blood or thyroid tissue (not recorded which). Receptors were obtained from an adult woman with Graves' disease, either hyperthyroidism or ophthalmopathy (not recorded which). Both conserved end residues are part of each CDR3. Each record gives: J gene, clone size, D gene, V gene, CDR3 DNA, CDR3 protein. A D gene is named only where the DNA matches it firmly. Only part of the rows carry a size: once, few, many, or a class if the clone is expanded.

>TRBJ1-4|many|TRBD1|TRBV12-3/TRBV12-4
TGTGCCAGCAGTTCAGGGGGCAATGAAAAACTGTTTTTT
CASSSGGNEKLFF
>TRBJ2-2|-|-|TRBV7-2
TGTGCCAGCAGCCCGAGCCTTAAGAACACCGGGGAGCTGTTTTTT
CASSPSLKNTGELFF
>TRBJ1-5|-|-|TRBV7-3
TGTGCCAGCAGCCAGACCGGTGATACTGGACAGCCCCAGCATTTT
CASSQTGDTGQPQHF
>TRBJ2-3|-|-|TRBV19
TGTGCCAGTAGTGGGACGGTTAGCACAGATACGCAGTATTTT
CASSGTVSTDTQYF
>TRBJ1-2|-|-|TRBV9
TGTGCCAGCAGCCCAGGGCTGGAGCACTACACCTTC
CASSPGLEHYTF
>TRBJ2-2|-|TRBD1|TRBV19
TGTGCCACTTCAGGGGGGCTGTTTTTT
CATSGGLFF
>TRBJ2-1|-|-|TRBV29-1
TGCAGCGTTGAAGACCGCTCGGGCGGCTACAATGAGCAGTTCTTC
CSVEDRSGGYNEQFF
>TRBJ1-1|-|-|TRBV6-4
TGTGCCAGCGTTAGACCGATGGGGGGTATGGCTGAAGCTTTCTTT
CASVRPMGGMAEAFF
>TRBJ2-7|many|-|TRBV5-6
TGTGCCAGCAGTCGGGGGGCGGTGGACTACGAGCAGTACTTC
CASSRGAVDYEQYF
>TRBJ1-4|-|-|TRBV5-1
TGCGCCAGCAGCCCGGGGTACGAAAAACTGTTTTTT
CASSPGYEKLFF
>TRBJ1-6|-|-|TRBV15
TGTGCCACCAGCAGCCGGGGAGAGGGGGGTGGATCACCCCTCCACTTT
CATSSRGEGGGSPLHF
>TRBJ1-4|-|-|TRBV20-1
TGCAGTGCTAGAGACCCGGGATCGTATGAAAAACTGTTTTTT
CSARDPGSYEKLFF
>TRBJ2-5|many|-|TRBV10-3
TGTGCCATCAGTGAGTCGATTTTGGCCTCAGAGACCCAGTACTTC
CAISESILASETQYF
>TRBJ2-7|many|-|TRBV5-1
TGCGCCAGCAGGTTGGCAGTGGGGCCGAGCGAGCAGTACTTC
CASRLAVGPSEQYF
>TRBJ2-3|-|TRBD2|TRBV20-1
TGCAGTGCTAGGGTGGGGGAAAGCGGGGGACGAGGAACGCAGTATTTT
CSARVGESGGRGTQYF
>TRBJ2-2|-|-|TRBV5-1
TGCGCCAGCAGCATATCGGGGCCTGCCGGGGAGCTGTTTTTT
CASSISGPAGELFF
>TRBJ1-5|-|TRBD1|TRBV19
TGTGCCAGTAGGATCAGGGGGCGTTATCAGCCCCAGCATTTT
CASRIRGRYQPQHF
>TRBJ1-6|-|-|TRBV2
TGTGCCAGCAGCCCCAAGGGTACATATAATTCACCCCTCCACTTT
CASSPKGTYNSPLHF
>TRBJ1-1|once|-|TRBV24-1
TGTGCCACCAGTGCGCGGGGGGACACTGAGGCTTTCTTT
CATSARGDTEAFF
>TRBJ1-1|-|TRBD1|TRBV14
TGTGCCAGCAGCCCTTCCGGGACAGGGCTGAGGGTAGCTTTCTTT
CASSPSGTGLRVAFF
>TRBJ2-7|-|-|TRBV7-3
TGTGCCAGCAGCTTAAACAGGGCAACCGAGCAGTACTTC
CASSLNRATEQYF
>TRBJ1-1|-|-|TRBV10-3
TGTGCCATCAGTGAGGGGTGGACTGAAGCTTTCTTT
CAISEGWTEAFF
>TRBJ2-6|-|-|TRBV13
TGTGCCAGCAGCACTCGGATCGGAGGTAACACTGGGGCCAACGTCCTGACTTTC
CASSTRIGGNTGANVLTF
>TRBJ2-1|once|-|TRBV29-1
TGCAGCGTTAGGGGGGCGGGAGACAATGAGCAGTTCTTC
CSVRGAGDNEQFF
>TRBJ2-5|-|TRBD1|TRBV20-1
TGCAGTGCTAGAGATTGGACGACAGGGCAGAAAGAGACCCAGTACTTC
CSARDWTTGQKETQYF
>TRBJ2-7|-|-|TRBV7-9
TGTGCCAGCAGCTCCGCGACTAACTACGAGCAGTACTTC
CASSSATNYEQYF
>TRBJ1-4|many|-|TRBV2
TGTGCCAGCAGTGAAGGACAGACAGGAGAAAAACTGTTTTTT
CASSEGQTGEKLFF
>TRBJ2-3|many|-|TRBV20-1
TGCAGTGCTAGGCGGATCTTCACAGATACGCAGTATTTT
CSARRIFTDTQYF
>TRBJ2-7|many|-|TRBV11-2
TGTGCCAGCAGCTTCGGACAGGGAGGGTACGAGCAGTACTTC
CASSFGQGGYEQYF
>TRBJ2-7|-|-|TRBV28
TGTGCCAGCGGCCCGAGCTCGGACTGGGGCGTGCAGTACTTC
CASGPSSDWGVQYF
>TRBJ2-7|-|-|TRBV7-9
TGTGCCAGCACCCGGCAGGGGGGCGAGCAGTACTTC
CASTRQGGEQYF
>TRBJ2-5|-|TRBD2|TRBV6-6
TGTGCCAGCAGCCCATGGGTAGGAGCGCGGGGGGAGACCCAGTACTTC
CASSPWVGARGETQYF
>TRBJ2-2|once|-|TRBV20-1
TGCAGTGCGCCGGGAATGGGACTGGATACCGGGGAGCTGTCTTGG
CSAPGMGLDTGELSW
>TRBJ2-2|few|-|TRBV28
TGTGCCAGCAACAAATGGGGGGCCGGGGAGCTGTTTTTT
CASNKWGAGELFF
>TRBJ2-5|-|TRBD2|TRBV6-6
TGTGCCAGCAGCCTCTGGCCTAGCGGGGGGGAGTACCAAGAGACCCAGTACTTC
CASSLWPSGGEYQETQYF
>TRBJ1-2|-|-|TRBV20-1
TGCAGTGCTAGAGGCAGGATGCTTTCCCCTGGCTACACCTTC
CSARGRMLSPGYTF
>TRBJ1-5|-|TRBD1|TRBV6-1
TGTGCCAGCAGTGGCAGGGGGATCTACGAGCATTTT
CASSGRGIYEHF
>TRBJ2-7|many|TRBD1|TRBV4-1
TGCGCCAGCAGCCAAGACGACAGGGACGCCTTCTCCTACGAGCAGTACTTC
CASSQDDRDAFSYEQYF
>TRBJ1-6|-|-|TRBV11-2
TGTGCCAGCAGCGGGGGGTGGGGGGGTCGTTCGTTTGGACCCCTCCACTTT
CASSGGWGGRSFGPLHF
>TRBJ1-6|few|TRBD1|TRBV7-2
TGTGCCAGCAGCAACCGACAGGGTGGTTCACCCCTCCACTTT
CASSNRQGGSPLHF
>TRBJ1-2|-|TRBD1|TRBV24-1
TGTGCCACCAGTGATACGGACAGGGGCTCTGGAAACACCTTC
CATSDTDRGSGNTF